The 32 T cell receptor beta chains below all came from one sample that was sequenced in a study of T cells in Graves' hyperthyroidism and ophthalmopathy (dated by TCRdb to between 2018 and 2021). Libraries came from multiplex PCR. Sequencing relied on an Illumina HiSeq 2000. TCR beta CDR3 regions were amplified from RNA transcripts. The first round of RT-PCR for the TCR CDR3 was performed with the HTBI primer set and the Qiagen OneStep RT-PCR kit. The raw public reads went through TCRdb reprocessing: fastp at Q25, MiXCR clone calling, in-frame beta chains kept. Rows with one shared CDR3 protein collapse into an entry with the most common genes and DNA. For this sample the table gives hundreds of thousands of distinct CDR3 sequences, of which less than 20% were detected only once. The ten top clones hold around an eighth of the sample. The specimen was blood. The origin of the receptors is a woman under 30 with Graves' hyperthyroidism.

This clonotype was observed a handful of times. The gene calls are TRBV6-1 and TRBJ2-7; the D gene is possibly TRBD1 (5 bases). Trimming stripped 6 bases from V and 0 bases from J, with 12 bases between. CDR3 length: 14 residues. CDR1 and CDR2 from the germline V gene are MNHNS and SASEGT. CDR3 protein: CASSLDRTSYEQYF. The CDR3 nucleotides read TGTGCCAGCAGCCTAGACAGAACCTCCTACGAGCAGTACTTC.

This clonotype occurred a few times. V and J are TRBV24-1 and TRBJ2-1; 9 bases align to TRBD2. There are 17 residues in the CDR3. Germline CDR1 reads KGHDR; CDR2 reads SFDVKD. V was pared by 0 bases and J by 7 bases, with 9 bases of the junction left unmatched. The CDR3 bases are TGTGCCACCAGTGATTTGCCTGAAGCGGGGGGTAAGAATGAGCAGTTCTTC. It specifies CATSDLPEAGGKNEQFF.

This clonotype was detected ten times or more. The chain is built from TRBV3-1 and TRBJ2-1, with unresolved D. V gave up 4 bases and J gave up 4 bases, with 5 bases separating them. Germline CDR1 and CDR2: LGHDT and YNNKEL (reference sequence). The CDR3 is made up of 12 amino acids. The CDR3 reads CASSRAYNEQFF. CDR3 bases: TGTGCCAGCAGCCGAGCATACAATGAGCAGTTCTTC.

This chain connects TRBV9 to TRBJ1-5, with unresolved D. Trimming cost V 0 bases and J 5 bases, with 9 bases left between them. The germline V gene encodes CDR1 SGDLS and CDR2 YYNGEE. The CDR3 is 14 amino acids. The CDR3 is CASSVDDTDQPQHF. CDR3 coding DNA: TGTGCCAGCAGCGTAGACGACACTGATCAGCCCCAGCATTTT.

This clonotype was observed at least ten times. V and J are TRBV6-2 or TRBV6-3 and TRBJ1-5; D perhaps matches TRBD1 (6 bases). The CDR3 contains 16 residues. V was trimmed by 1 base and J by 0 bases, leaving 10 bases between them. Germline CDR1 reads MNHEY; CDR2 reads SVGEGT. The CDR3 loop is CASSYLGHHSNQPQHF. The DNA of the CDR3 is TGTGCCAGCAGTTACTTGGGACACCATAGCAATCAGCCCCAGCATTTT.

This clonotype was detected many times. The chain is built from TRBV12-3 or TRBV12-4 and TRBJ1-4, with D unresolved. The CDR3 sequence is 13 residues long. The germline V and J ends were trimmed by 4 bases and 12 bases, with 15 bases remaining between them. DNA of the CDR3: TGTGCCAGCAGTTCAACGCGACCGGGCCAACTGTTTTTT. This translates into CASSSTRPGQLFF.

This clonotype was counted many times. The CDR3 nucleotides are TGTGCCAGCAGGCTAGCGGGGACCACAGATACGCAGTATTTT. Translated, it gives CASRLAGTTDTQYF. The chain is built from TRBV2 and TRBJ2-3, with 9 bases that match TRBD2. CDR1 is SNHLY and CDR2 is FYNNEI in the germline V gene. J lost 2 bases, V lost 6 bases, and 3 bases had no gene match. The CDR3 is 14 amino acids. Filled out from reference TRBV2 and TRBJ2-3, the complete variable domain reads EPEVTQTPSHQVTQMGQEVILRCVPISNHLYFYWYRQILGQKVEFLVSFYNNEISEKSEIFDDQFSVERPDGSNFTLKIRSTKLEDSAMYFCASRLAGTTDTQYFGPGTRLTVL.

This clonotype was recorded many times. The chain recombines TRBV7-2 with TRBJ1-6, with no clear D. Trimming left V 1 base short and J 10 bases short, with 8 bases between. The CDR3 is 13 amino acids. From germline, CDR1 is SGHTA and CDR2 FQGNSA. The CDR3 region is CASSLGPGSPLHF. Written as DNA, the CDR3 is TGTGCCAGCAGCTTAGGGCCGGGATCACCCCTCCACTTT. The entire variable domain, with the rest obtained from reference TRBV7-2 and TRBJ1-6, is as follows: GAGVSQSPSNKVTEKGKDVELRCDPISGHTALYWYRQSLGQGLEFLIYFQGNSAPDKSGLPSDRFSAERTGGSVSTLTIQRTQQEDSAVYLCASSLGPGSPLHFGNGTRLTVT.

CDR3 in DNA: TGTGCCAGCAGGGATACCGACAGGGTATCCTATGGCTACACCTTC. Its translation is CASRDTDRVSYGYTF. This rearrangement joins TRBV2 to TRBJ1-2; 7 nucleotides line up with TRBD1. This CDR3 comprises 15 residues. The J segment lost 4 bases and the V segment lost 6 bases, leaving 11 bases of the junction unmatched. CDR1 and CDR2 (germline): SNHLY, FYNNEI.

There are many counts of this clonotype. The V and J genes are TRBV20-1 and TRBJ1-1, with 7 positions matching TRBD1. The CDR3 covers 16 residues. The germline V gene encodes CDR1 DFQATT and CDR2 SNEGSKA (reference sequence). The J segment lost 1 base and the V segment lost 0 bases, leaving 8 bases of the junction unmatched. CDR3 sequence reads: CSARDRTGRGNTEAFF. The CDR3 bases are TGCAGTGCTAGAGATCGGACAGGCCGAGGGAACACTGAAGCTTTCTTT.

This clonotype was observed a handful of times. This chain connects TRBV29-1 to TRBJ2-1, with TRBD1 matching 8 bases. V lost 6 bases, J lost 0 bases, and 13 bases stayed unmatched. There are 17 residues in the CDR3. CDR1 and CDR2 from the germline V gene are SQVTM and ANQGSEA. This chain's CDR3 is CSVQPGQAFSSYNEQFF. The DNA of the CDR3 is TGCAGCGTGCAACCGGGACAGGCCTTCTCCTCCTACAATGAGCAGTTCTTC.

The genes are TRBV14 and TRBJ1-2, with D perhaps matching TRBD1 (5 bases). The germline V and J ends were trimmed by 0 bases and 0 bases, with 8 bases remaining between them. The length of the CDR3 is 15 residues. The germline V gene has CDR1 SGHDN and CDR2 FVKESK. CDR3 in amino acids: CASSQDRQTNYGYTF. CDR3 DNA: TGTGCCAGCAGCCAAGATCGACAGACTAACTATGGCTACACCTTC.

Ten or more counts support this clonotype. The genes are TRBV20-1 and TRBJ2-1; tentatively, D is TRBD1 (6 bases). Germline V gives CDR1 DFQATT, CDR2 SNEGSKA (reference sequence). V dropped 8 bases and J dropped 4 bases, with 15 bases sitting between them. The CDR3 consists of 13 residues. Written as DNA, the CDR3 is TGCAGTTGCCAGGGGATTCCGTACAATGAGCAGTTCTTC. Translated, it gives CSCQGIPYNEQFF.

About this clonotype: A much larger clone is a single base away; this may be a read error. V gene TRBV7-8 combines with J gene TRBJ2-3; D might be TRBD1 or TRBD2, each matching 6 bases. In germline, CDR1 is SGHVS, CDR2 FQNEAQ. The CDR3 contains 13 residues. CDR3 amino acids: CASSLEGGDTHYF. The CDR3 DNA is TGTGCCAGCAGCTTAGAGGGGGGAGATACGCATTATTTT.

This clonotype was seen a handful of times. This chain connects TRBV10-3 to TRBJ1-1; 12 bases are shared with TRBD1. The V gene's germline CDR1 is ENHRY and CDR2 SYGVKD. The junction had 1 base not matched to a gene; V was cut back by 4 bases and J by 4 bases. The CDR3 loop spans 14 amino acids. The DNA of the CDR3 is TGTGCCATCAGTGGGGACAGGGGGCCCACTGAAGCTTTCTTT. It encodes CAISGDRGPTEAFF.

This clonotype was observed at least ten times. The rearrangement joins TRBV2 to TRBJ2-3; 9 nucleotides line up with TRBD2. V shed 10 bases and J 4 bases; nucleotides not matched to a gene: 6. The CDR3 covers 13 residues. The germline V gene has CDR1 SNHLY and CDR2 FYNNEI. In nucleotides, the CDR3 is TGTGCCACCAGAGCGGGGGGCGCAGATACGCAGTATTTT. This gives the protein CATRAGGADTQYF. Supplemented by reference TRBV2 and TRBJ2-3, the full variable domain reads EPEVTQTPSHQVTQMGQEVILRCVPISNHLYFYWYRQILGQKVEFLVSFYNNEISEKSEIFDDQFSVERPDGSNFTLKIRSTKLEDSAMYFCATRAGGADTQYFGPGTRLTVL.

This clonotype appeared many times. The chain is built from TRBV20-1 and TRBJ2-3; 7 bases agree with TRBD1. The junction had 10 bases not matched to a gene; V was cut back by 3 bases and J by 4 bases. From germline, CDR1 is DFQATT and CDR2 SNEGSKA (reference sequence). The CDR3 sequence is 15 residues long. Here the CDR3 reads CSARRGTVRADTQYF. The CDR3 coding sequence is TGCAGTGCTAGGCGAGGGACAGTCCGGGCAGATACGCAGTATTTT.

Notes on this clonotype: A much larger clone sits a single nucleotide away, making a read error possible. The rearrangement links TRBV3-1 to TRBJ2-5; 8 bases align to TRBD2. J gave up 7 bases and V 1 base, and 5 bases lay outside the gene matches. The CDR3 runs to 14 residues. Germline assignment: CDR1 LGHDT and CDR2 YNNKEL (reference sequence). CDR3 loop: CASSQVSGGGTQYF. The CDR3 nucleotides read TGTGCCAGCAGCCAAGTAAGCGGGGGCGGGACCCAGTACTTC.

The genes are TRBV20-1 and TRBJ1-5; perhaps TRBD1 as D (5 bases). The CDR3 is 18 amino acids. Germline V gives CDR1 DFQATT, CDR2 SNEGSKA (reference sequence). V dropped 3 bases and J dropped 1 base, with 22 bases sitting between them. CDR3 DNA sequence: TGCAGTGCTAGTCCTAGGGGCAGGGAAGAGTGGAGCAATCAGCCCCAGCATTTT. This sequence encodes CSASPRGREEWSNQPQHF.

In its sample, this clonotype was seen many times. The chain links TRBV11-2 to TRBJ2-7; 13 nucleotides line up with TRBD2. The germline V gene encodes CDR1 SGHAT and CDR2 FQNNGV. Trimming at V came to 5 bases and at J to 1 base, leaving 5 bases not matched to a gene. This CDR3 spans 16 amino acids. The CDR3: CASSGRLAGGSYEQYF. The CDR3 region has the DNA TGTGCCAGCAGCGGGAGACTAGCGGGAGGATCCTACGAGCAGTACTTC.

Points on this clonotype: Sequence at one end of the junction differs from germline and may be a read error. V gene TRBV20-1 combines with J gene TRBJ1-6; 7 bases agree with TRBD1. The CDR3 consists of 14 residues. Looked up from germline, CDR1 is DFQATT and CDR2 is SNEGSKA (reference sequence). In DNA form, the CDR3 reads TGCAGTGTTAGAGGGGGCATAGATAATTCACCCCTCCACTTT. Translated: CSVRGGIDNSPLHF.

The chain employs TRBV12-3 or TRBV12-4 and TRBJ2-1, with TRBD2 matching 8 bases. The junction had 9 bases not matched to a gene; V was cut back by 5 bases and J by 6 bases. The CDR3 is made up of 15 amino acids. CDR3 nucleotide sequence: TGTGCCAGCAGTGGGGGGGGGACTAGTCGCAATGAGCAGTTCTTC. Its translation: CASSGGGTSRNEQFF.

This clonotype has a count of ten or more. The rearrangement joins TRBV15 to TRBJ2-5, with D possibly being TRBD1 or TRBD2 (5 bases each). Trimming removed 5 bases from V and 3 bases from J, with 13 bases in between. CDR3 length: 14 amino acids. From germline, CDR1 is LNHNV and CDR2 YYDKDF (reference sequence). CDR3 bases: TGTGCCACCAGCTTTGGGGGTCCAAAAGAGACCCAGTACTTC. Translation: CATSFGGPKETQYF. The full variable domain, in which reference TRBV15 and TRBJ2-5 provide the parts outside the CDR3, is DAMVIQNPRYQVTQFGKPVTLSCSQTLNHNVMYWYQQKSSQAPKLLFHYYDKDFNNEADTPDNFQSRRPNTSFCFLDIRSPGLGDTAMYLCATSFGGPKETQYFGPGTRLLVL.

This clonotype appeared a few times. This chain joins TRBV15 and TRBJ1-3; D is possibly TRBD1 (5 bases). This CDR3 comprises 15 residues. The germline V and J ends were trimmed by 9 bases and 2 bases, with 17 bases remaining between them. Germline V gene lookup returns CDR1 LNHNV and CDR2 YYDKDF (reference sequence). DNA of the CDR3: TGTGCCACACGGGACGGGACCCGGACTGGAAACACCATATATTTT. This encodes CATRDGTRTGNTIYF.

This clonotype appeared many times. The chain is built from TRBV5-1 and TRBJ2-2, with 7 bases lining up with TRBD2. There are 17 residues in the CDR3. Germline CDR1 is SGHRS and CDR2 is YFSETQ. Trimming cost V 0 bases and J 7 bases; bases outside gene matches: 12. The CDR3 protein is CASSLALAETHVGELFF. The CDR3 coding sequence is TGCGCCAGCAGCTTGGCCCTAGCGGAGACCCATGTCGGGGAGCTGTTTTTT. Supplemented by reference TRBV5-1 and TRBJ2-2, the full variable domain reads KAGVTQTPRYLIKTRGQQVTLSCSPISGHRSVSWYQQTPGQGLQFLFEYFSETQRNKGNFPGRFSGRQFSNSRSEMNVSTLELGDSALYLCASSLALAETHVGELFFGEGSRLTVL.

This CDR3 is CASSQDKGINSPLHF. CDR3 bases: TGCGCCAGCAGCCAAGATAAGGGTATTAATTCACCCCTCCACTTT. The chain couples TRBV4-1 to TRBJ1-6; D is unresolved. The V gene lost 0 bases and the J gene lost 6 bases, with 9 bases spanning the gap. This CDR3 is built from 15 residues. CDR1 is MGHRA, CDR2 YSYEKL, per germline.

This chain uses TRBV10-3 with TRBJ1-5, with 8 bases fitting TRBD1. V gave up 10 bases and J gave up 3 bases; unmatched junction bases: 11. The CDR3 totals 15 residues. Germline values: CDR1 ENHRY, CDR2 SYGVKD. DNA for the CDR3: TGTGCCACCTCTCCAACGGGACAGGTCAATCAGCCCCAGCATTTT. Amino acid sequence: CATSPTGQVNQPQHF.

This clonotype was found a few times. The CDR3 is CASSTRSGELFF. As DNA, the CDR3 is TGTGCCAGCAGTACTAGATCCGGGGAGCTGTTTTTT. V and J are TRBV28 and TRBJ2-2; TRBD2 might be the D (5 bases). Trimming cost V 5 bases and J 6 bases, with 7 bases left between them. The CDR3 consists of 12 residues. From germline, CDR1 is MDHEN and CDR2 SYDVKM.

In its sample, this clonotype was seen a few times. The rearrangement links TRBV28 to TRBJ2-1; perhaps TRBD2 as D (6 bases). Per germline, CDR1 MDHEN and CDR2 SYDVKM. The CDR3 has 17 amino acids. V lost 2 bases to trimming and J lost 6 bases, with 20 bases between them. CDR3 protein: CASSLPRTGTLINEQFF. CDR3 sequence (DNA): TGTGCCAGCAGTTTACCACGTACCGGGACTTTGATCAATGAGCAGTTCTTC. Full variable domain (outside the CDR3, taken from reference TRBV28 and TRBJ2-1): DVKVTQSSRYLVKRTGEKVFLECVQDMDHENMFWYRQDPGLGLRLIYFSYDVKMKEKGDIPEGYSVSREKKERFSLILESASTNQTSMYLCASSLPRTGTLINEQFFGPGTRLTVL.

Concerning this clonotype itself: Being one base from a much bigger clone, this may be a read error. The rearrangement uses TRBV5-8 and TRBJ1-4; D gene ambiguous. This CDR3 is built from 15 residues. Germline CDR1 SGHTS, CDR2 YDEGEE. The CDR3 DNA sequence: TGTGTCACCCCTCGGTCGGGCAGTACTAATGAAAAACTGTTTTTT. Its translation is CVTPRSGSTNEKLFF.

This clonotype occurred a few times. The chain links TRBV24-1 to TRBJ2-3, with 7 bases fitting TRBD1. V dropped 0 bases and J dropped 0; count of bases not matched to a gene: 2. CDR1 and CDR2 (germline): KGHDR, SFDVKD. The CDR3 extends over 16 amino acids. The CDR3 region is CATSDLGDRSTDTQYF. The CDR3 region has the DNA TGTGCCACCAGTGATTTGGGGGACAGAAGCACAGATACGCAGTATTTT.

This clonotype has a count of ten or more. The rearrangement joins TRBV12-3 or TRBV12-4 to TRBJ2-3; TRBD2 might be the D (6 bases). This CDR3 is 16 amino acids long. V lost 2 bases and J 0 bases, leaving 12 bases between the germline ends. The CDR3 nucleotides are TGTGCCAGCAGTTTATCTGGGGGGTACAGCACAGATACGCAGTATTTT. The encoded protein is CASSLSGGYSTDTQYF.